Described below is a single T cell receptor beta chain sequence and its context. The antigen remains undetermined. Compared with germline, one end of the junction differs, possibly owing to a read error. In germline, CDR1 is DFQATT, CDR2 SNEGSKA (reference sequence). The CDR3 covers 10 residues. These data are taken from a study of a mutant IDH1 vaccine in newly diagnosed glioma. Study-level background: The initiation of vaccination occurred 4-6 weeks after radiotherapy alone, or with temozolomide cycles.

Profiled with immunoSEQ multiplex PCR; TCRdb holds only in-frame clones, not every one. This sample has 35,000 or so clones; 80% occur once, and the top ten carry roughly 15%. Time point here: week 11, during vaccination. Vaccination comprised doses that each held 300 ug of mutant IDH1 20-mer peptide, plus topical imiquimod. Diagnosis in the donors showed new WHO grade 3 or 4 astrocytomas that were IDH1-mutant and ATRX-lost. The V and J genes are TRBV20-1 and TRBJ2-1; 8 nucleotides line up with TRBD2. The sequence was obtained from a woman in her 30s with glioma. Some clones in this sample may be carry-over from other donors' samples. This specimen consisted of peripheral blood mononuclear cells (PBMCs), obtained from a glioma patient whose treatment included an IDH1 peptide vaccine. The CDR3 spells CSAVSGTLIF. CDR3 DNA sequence: TGCAGTGCTGTTAGCGGGACCTTGATCTTC.